This T cell receptor (beta chain) was sequenced in a study of blood T cell repertoires in COVID-19 (TCRdb year 2020). In the study overall: The collaborator samples originated in the United States, Italy and Spain and spanned the acute and convalescent phases of COVID-19. The material from the prospective study consisted of cDNA or gDNA derived from T cells, B-cell-depleted T cells, or PBMCs. Samples came from the ongoing ImmuneRACE study (first 160 participants) plus 1,254 subjects from 6 global collaborators. Nearly every sample came with metadata listing a de-identified subject ID, COVID-19 status, age in years and sex. Where available, HLA class I and class II types were obtained from metadata supplied by the sample provider rather than from assay-based typing. A freely available public database, intended as a resource for researchers studying the immune response to SARS-CoV-2, is where the repertoires were released. Subjects who had been exposed to COVID-19, were actively infected with it, or had recovered from it provided the deeply sampled blood TCRbeta repertoires that made up the dataset.

The germline V gene yields MNHEY for CDR1 and SVGAGI for CDR2. The CDR3 spans 15 residues, from the cysteine through the phenylalanine. The DNA shown is the 45-base CDR3, in frame from base 1. Unmatched junction bases come to 3, with V trimmed by 2 bases and J by 5 bases. In Seattle, one collaborating source enrolled patients while the infection was active and tracked those patients longitudinally over the course of disease. Collaborating institutions collected whole blood in K2EDTA tubes following their own protocols. For TCRbeta analysis, collaborators shipped samples as frozen whole blood, isolated PBMCs, or DNA extracted from either of those sample types. Points the paper makes about the study in general: The quantity of clinical and demographic metadata differed by source and by participant and was supplied without curation.

Details on this clone: Its antigen specificity is not known. Per-base qualities were not stored, and no clone one base away is much larger.

TCRbeta CDR3 regions were amplified from genomic DNA by means of the immunoSEQ Assay, a bias-controlled multiplex PCR. The original pipeline was this. Nucleated cell counts per sample were estimated from amplification of reference gene primers within the assay. Sequence reads were collapsed and filtered to measure the absolute abundance of every unique TCRbeta CDR3 rearrangement. For each sample, productive Simpson clonality was calculated as the square root of Simpson's diversity index over productive rearrangements. TCRdb stores this immuneACCESS table with in-frame sequences only. Part of the clones is absent; in the studies checked, under half of the shortfall reflects unresolved V genes, and no reason is known for the rest. The DNA was the basis for D and trimming; V, J and clone size are from that table. Present in this sample are approximately 290,000 clones, roughly 92% of which were seen just once. The ten top clones hold 2.2% of the sample.

The chain uses TRBV6-5 and TRBJ1-6, with 7 junctional bases fitting TRBD1. The sequenced sample was peripheral blood. The receptor comes from a young woman with COVID-19, enrolled during active disease. At the DNA level, the sequence is TGTGCCAGCAGTTACGGGACAGTCGATAATTCACCCCTCCACTTT. This gives the protein CASSYGTVDNSPLHF.